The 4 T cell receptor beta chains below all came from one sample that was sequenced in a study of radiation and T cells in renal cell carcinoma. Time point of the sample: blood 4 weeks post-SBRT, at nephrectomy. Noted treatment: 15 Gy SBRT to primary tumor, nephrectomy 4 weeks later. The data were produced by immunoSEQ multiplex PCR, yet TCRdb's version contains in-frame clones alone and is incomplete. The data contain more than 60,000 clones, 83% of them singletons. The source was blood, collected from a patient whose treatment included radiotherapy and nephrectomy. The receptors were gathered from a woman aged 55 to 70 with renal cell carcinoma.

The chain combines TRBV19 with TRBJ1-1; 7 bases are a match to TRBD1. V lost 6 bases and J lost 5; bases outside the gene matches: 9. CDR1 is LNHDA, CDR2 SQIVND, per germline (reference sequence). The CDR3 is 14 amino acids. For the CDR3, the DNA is TGTGCCAGTAGAGTAAGGACAGGTGGAACTGAAGCTTTCTTT. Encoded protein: CASRVRTGGTEAFF.

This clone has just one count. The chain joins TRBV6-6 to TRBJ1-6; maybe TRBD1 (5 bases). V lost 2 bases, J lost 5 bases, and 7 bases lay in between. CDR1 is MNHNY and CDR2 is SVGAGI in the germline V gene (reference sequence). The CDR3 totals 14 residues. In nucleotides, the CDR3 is TGTGCCAGCAGTTACAGGGGAGATAATTCACCCCTCCACTTT. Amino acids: CASSYRGDNSPLHF.

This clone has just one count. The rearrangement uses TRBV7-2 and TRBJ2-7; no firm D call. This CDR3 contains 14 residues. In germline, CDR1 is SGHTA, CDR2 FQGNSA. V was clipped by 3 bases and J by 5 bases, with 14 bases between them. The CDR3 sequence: CASSFFGKSHEQYF. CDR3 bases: TGTGCCAGCAGCTTTTTCGGCAAGTCCCACGAGCAGTACTTC.

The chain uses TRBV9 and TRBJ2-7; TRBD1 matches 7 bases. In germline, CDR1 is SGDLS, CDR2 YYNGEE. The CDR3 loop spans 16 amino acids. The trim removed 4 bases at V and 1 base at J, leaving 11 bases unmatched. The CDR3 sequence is CASSSTGATPSYEQYF. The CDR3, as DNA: TGTGCCAGCAGCTCCACAGGGGCAACCCCTTCCTACGAGCAGTACTTC.